This T cell receptor (beta chain) came from a study of CD8 T cells in Susac syndrome. RNA, at roughly 0.5 to 1 ug, was reverse transcribed with random hexamers. TCR beta CDR3 was amplified by immunoSEQ covering 54 Vbeta and 13 Jbeta. TCRdb processed the immunoSEQ multiplex PCR reads anew with MiXCR; each CDR3 protein has one entry. The sample shows about 200,000 distinct CDR3 sequences, about 95% of them seen only once. This clonotype was recorded only once. The receptor was isolated from a human donor with multiple sclerosis. The sample was CD4+ T cells from PBMCs.

CDR3 residues: CASSQDPQRGEYIQYF. Here the CDR3 DNA reads TGCGCCAGCAGCCAAGATCCCCAGCGGGGGGAATACATTCAGTACTTC. The chain carries TRBV4-1 and TRBJ2-4; TRBD2 agrees at 9 bases. The length of the CDR3 is 16 residues. The V and J ends lost 0 bases and 8 bases, in that order; junction bases with no gene match: 8. The germline gives CDR1 MGHRA, CDR2 YSYEKL.